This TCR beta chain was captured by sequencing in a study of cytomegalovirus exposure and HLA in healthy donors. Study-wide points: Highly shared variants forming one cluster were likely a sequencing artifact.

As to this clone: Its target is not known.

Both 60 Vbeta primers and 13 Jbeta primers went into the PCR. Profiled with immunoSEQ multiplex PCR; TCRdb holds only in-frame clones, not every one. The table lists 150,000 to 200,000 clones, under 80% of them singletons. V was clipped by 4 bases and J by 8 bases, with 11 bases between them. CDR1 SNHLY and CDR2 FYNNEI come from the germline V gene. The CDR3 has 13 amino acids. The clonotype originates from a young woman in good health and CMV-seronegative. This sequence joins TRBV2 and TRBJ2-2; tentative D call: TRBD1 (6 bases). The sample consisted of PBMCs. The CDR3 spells CASSVDRFGELFF. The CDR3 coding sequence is TGTGCCAGCAGTGTAGACAGGTTTGGGGAGCTGTTTTTT. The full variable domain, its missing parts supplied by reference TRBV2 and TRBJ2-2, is EPEVTQTPSHQVTQMGQEVILRCVPISNHLYFYWYRQILGQKVEFLVSFYNNEISEKSEIFDDQFSVERPDGSNFTLKIRSTKLEDSAMYFCASSVDRFGELFFGEGSRLTVL.